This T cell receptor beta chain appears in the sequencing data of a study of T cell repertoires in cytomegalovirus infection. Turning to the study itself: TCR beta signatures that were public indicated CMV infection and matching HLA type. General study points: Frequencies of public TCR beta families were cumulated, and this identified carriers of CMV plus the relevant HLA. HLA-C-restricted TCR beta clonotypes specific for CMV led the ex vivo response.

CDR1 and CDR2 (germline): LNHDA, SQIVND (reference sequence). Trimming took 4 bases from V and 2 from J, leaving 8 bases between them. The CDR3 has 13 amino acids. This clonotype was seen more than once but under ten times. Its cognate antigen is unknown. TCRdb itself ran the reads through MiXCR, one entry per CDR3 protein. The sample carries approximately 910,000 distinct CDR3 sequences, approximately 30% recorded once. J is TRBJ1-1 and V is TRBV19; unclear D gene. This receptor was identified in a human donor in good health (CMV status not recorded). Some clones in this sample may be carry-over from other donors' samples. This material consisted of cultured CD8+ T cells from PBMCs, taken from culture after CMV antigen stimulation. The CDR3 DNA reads TGTGCCAGTAGTACTGGCTACAACACTGAAGCTTTCTTT. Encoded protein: CASSTGYNTEAFF.